The T cell receptor (beta chain) under discussion was sequenced for a study of cytomegalovirus exposure and HLA in healthy donors. Study-wide context: A later analysis reported the same platform for the roughly 110 validation repertoires and the 666 first-cohort repertoires.

In germline, CDR1 is SQVTM, CDR2 ANQGSEA. The CDR3 length is 12 residues. V lost 7 bases, J lost 4 bases, and 3 bases stayed unmatched. Profiled with immunoSEQ multiplex PCR; TCRdb holds only in-frame clones, not every one. In the table there are about 130,000 clones, roughly 89% of which are singletons. Material for sequencing was PBMCs. This TCR derives from a woman aged 18-29 years in good health and CMV-seronegative. The chain combines TRBV29-1 with TRBJ2-7; 11 nucleotides line up with TRBD1. As DNA, the CDR3 is TGCAGCGCGGGACAGGGGGTTTACGAGCAGTACTTC. This translates into CSAGQGVYEQYF.